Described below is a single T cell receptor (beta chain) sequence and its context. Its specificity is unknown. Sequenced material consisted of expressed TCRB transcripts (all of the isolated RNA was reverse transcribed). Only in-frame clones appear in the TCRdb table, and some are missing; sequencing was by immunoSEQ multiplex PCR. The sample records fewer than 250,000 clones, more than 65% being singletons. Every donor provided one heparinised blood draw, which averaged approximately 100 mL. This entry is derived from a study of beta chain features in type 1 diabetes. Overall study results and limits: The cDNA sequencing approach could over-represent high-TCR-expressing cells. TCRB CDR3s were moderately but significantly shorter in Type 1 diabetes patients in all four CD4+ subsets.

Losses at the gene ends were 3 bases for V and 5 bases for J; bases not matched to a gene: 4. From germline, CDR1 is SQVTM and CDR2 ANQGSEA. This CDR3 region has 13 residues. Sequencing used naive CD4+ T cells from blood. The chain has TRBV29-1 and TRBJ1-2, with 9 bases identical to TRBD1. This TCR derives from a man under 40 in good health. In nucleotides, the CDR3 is TGCAGCGTTGACCGGGACAGGGCTTATGGCTACACCTTC. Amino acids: CSVDRDRAYGYTF.